Below are 29 T cell receptor beta chains sequenced from a single sample in a study of shared clonotypes between healthy human individuals. The protocol was immunoSEQ multiplex PCR, while the TCRdb copy is restricted to in-frame clones and leaves out a portion. Of some 2 million clones listed, approximately 94% were seen once; the top ten hold 1% to 1.3%. In the naive CD8 group, cells lacked CD45RO and were positively selected for CCR7, so terminally differentiated effector memory CD45RA+ cells were left out. Sequenced material: naive CD8+ T cells sorted from blood. The receptor source for this set is a man between 18 and 29 years old in good health.

The chain uses TRBV10-2 and TRBJ2-7, with TRBD1 matching 10 bases. Unmatched junction bases numbered 14, after V lost 7 bases and J lost 2 bases. CDR1 and CDR2 from the germline V gene are WSHSY and SAAADI. CDR3 size: 17 residues. CDR3 in amino acids: CASISDRGERRPYEQYF. Written as DNA, the CDR3 is TGCGCCAGCATTTCGGACAGGGGGGAACGGAGGCCCTACGAGCAGTACTTC.

The chain couples TRBV7-9 to TRBJ2-1; 12 bases are shared with TRBD2. CDR3 length equals 15 residues. Germline trimming cut 9 bases from V and 7 bases from J; bases unmatched to any gene: 10. The germline CDR1 and CDR2 sequences are SEHNR and FQNEAQ (reference sequence). The CDR3, as DNA: TGTGCCAGTGACCTACTAGCGGGAGGTGTAAATGAGCAGTTCTTC. Protein sequence: CASDLLAGGVNEQFF.

Worth noting for this clone: At the DNA level, this CDR3 is encoded by other sequences in the same sample as well. This chain links TRBV2 with TRBJ1-1; D might be TRBD1 (5 bases). The CDR3 contains 14 residues. With 3 bases removed from V and 1 base from J, the gap between germline ends came to 9 bases. CDR1 is SNHLY, CDR2 FYNNEI, per germline. The DNA of the CDR3 is TGTGCCAGCAGTGAGCGGGGGGAGAACACTGAAGCTTTCTTT. Translating it yields CASSERGENTEAFF.

V and J are TRBV7-9 and TRBJ2-1, with 10 bases matching TRBD2. The J segment lost 5 bases and the V segment lost 1 base, leaving 5 bases of the junction unmatched. The CDR3 consists of 16 residues. Germline V gene sequence: CDR1 SEHNR, CDR2 FQNEAQ (reference sequence). In DNA form, the CDR3 reads TGTGCCAGCAGCTTAGGACTAGCGGGTTCCAACAATGAGCAGTTCTTC. This encodes CASSLGLAGSNNEQFF.

V and J are TRBV6-6 and TRBJ2-7; unclear D gene. The germline V gene has CDR1 MNHNY and CDR2 SVGAGI (reference sequence). The CDR3 runs to 14 residues. Trimming shortened V by 0 bases and J by 3 bases, and 9 bases separated the two germline ends. This CDR3 is CASSYSDLGYEQYF. The CDR3 DNA reads as TGTGCCAGCAGTTACTCTGACTTAGGCTACGAGCAGTACTTC.

V gene TRBV6-1 combines with J gene TRBJ1-6; D is possibly TRBD1 (5 bases). The ends were cut back, 7 bases at V and 4 bases at J, with 14 bases in the middle. The CDR3 contains 15 residues. The germline gives CDR1 MNHNS, CDR2 SASEGT. The chain's CDR3 is CASNDHQGYNSPLHF. The CDR3 bases are TGTGCCAGCAACGACCACCAGGGTTATAATTCACCCCTCCACTTT.

CDR3 amino acids: CASSQDDVDSSSYNEQFF. CDR3 DNA: TGCGCCAGCAGCCAAGATGACGTGGACTCGAGCTCCTACAATGAGCAGTTCTTC. The chain has TRBV4-3 and TRBJ2-1; TRBD2 might be the D (5 bases). CDR1 is LGHNA and CDR2 is YSLEER in the germline V gene. V dropped 0 bases and J dropped 0 bases, with 15 bases sitting between them. The CDR3 sequence is 18 residues long.

The DNA of the CDR3 is TGTGCCAGCAGCCCCCCCCTCAACGCCCCCTACGAGCAGTACTTC. Amino acid sequence: CASSPPLNAPYEQYF. The chain employs TRBV7-9 and TRBJ2-7; the D is unclear. V lost 5 bases and J lost 2, with 16 bases in between. CDR1 and CDR2 (germline): SEHNR, FQNEAQ (reference sequence). The CDR3 runs 15 residues.

This chain uses TRBV5-4 with TRBJ2-2; no clear D. CDR3 length: 13 amino acids. Trimming shortened V by 1 base and J by 6 bases, and 7 bases separated the two germline ends. Per the germline V gene, CDR1 is SGHNT and CDR2 is YYREEE (reference sequence). This CDR3 is CASSLFGPGELFF. The CDR3 DNA follows: TGTGCCAGCAGCTTGTTTGGCCCCGGGGAGCTGTTTTTT.

The sample holds a few counts of this clone. V gene TRBV30 combines with J gene TRBJ1-6; D not certain. V gave up 7 bases and J gave up 17 bases, with 15 bases separating them. Germline V gene sequence: CDR1 GTSNPN, CDR2 SVGIG (reference sequence). The CDR3 has 10 residues. The CDR3 DNA reads as TGTGCCTTTCTAACGGAAGCCATCCACTTT. It translates to CAFLTEAIHF.

This clone has more than one count but fewer than ten. Within the sample, other DNA sequences also encode this same CDR3. This rearrangement joins TRBV11-2 to TRBJ2-5; D is ambiguous. The germline gives CDR1 SGHAT, CDR2 FQNNGV. CDR3 length: 11 residues. Trimming left V 6 bases short and J 1 base short, with 3 bases between. CDR3 DNA: TGTGCCAGCAGTCTCCAAGAGACCCAGTACTTC. Encoded protein: CASSLQETQYF.

The chain carries TRBV7-9 and TRBJ2-7; 11 bases agree with TRBD2. The CDR3 has 16 amino acids. Losses at the gene ends were 5 bases for V and 3 bases for J; bases not matched to a gene: 9. Germline CDR1 and CDR2: SEHNR and FQNEAQ (reference sequence). The CDR3 sequence is CASSPGLAEHYYEQYF. The CDR3 DNA reads as TGTGCCAGCAGCCCGGGACTAGCGGAACACTACTACGAGCAGTACTTC.

The chain combines TRBV11-2 with TRBJ2-7; D gene uncertain. The germline V and J ends were trimmed by 4 bases and 6 bases, with 16 bases remaining between them. Per germline, CDR1 SGHAT and CDR2 FQNNGV. This CDR3 is 14 amino acids long. Here the CDR3 reads CASSYIPRLSEQYF. The CDR3 DNA reads as TGTGCCAGCAGCTACATTCCTCGTTTATCCGAGCAGTACTTC.

This sequence joins TRBV19 and TRBJ1-6, with TRBD1 as a possible D gene (5 bases). Germline V gene data show CDR1 as LNHDA and CDR2 as SQIVND (reference sequence). Trimming took 4 bases from V and 5 from J, leaving 18 bases between them. The CDR3 consists of 17 residues. The CDR3 sequence is CASSNGQGGQHNSPLHF. In DNA, the CDR3 is TGTGCCAGTAGTAATGGGCAGGGCGGCCAACATAATTCACCCCTCCACTTT.

The V call is TRBV2, the J call TRBJ1-5; D possibly corresponds to TRBD1 (5 bases). Germline loops: CDR1 SNHLY, CDR2 FYNNEI. This CDR3 region has 14 residues. V dropped 4 bases and J dropped 0 bases, with 7 bases sitting between them. The CDR3 region is CASSGGYSNQPQHF. The CDR3 DNA follows: TGTGCCAGCAGTGGGGGGTATAGCAATCAGCCCCAGCATTTT. Filled out from reference TRBV2 and TRBJ1-5, the complete variable domain reads EPEVTQTPSHQVTQMGQEVILRCVPISNHLYFYWYRQILGQKVEFLVSFYNNEISEKSEIFDDQFSVERPDGSNFTLKIRSTKLEDSAMYFCASSGGYSNQPQHFGDGTRLSIL.

Comments on this clone: This specimen includes other DNA sequences encoding the same CDR3. This chain joins TRBV9 and TRBJ2-7, with 7 positions matching TRBD2. V was clipped by 5 bases and J by 2 bases; unmatched bases: 7. Looked up from germline, CDR1 is SGDLS and CDR2 is YYNGEE. This CDR3 contains 14 residues. CDR3 amino acids: CASSLAGPPYEQYF. The CDR3 nucleotides read TGTGCCAGCAGTTTAGCGGGCCCACCCTACGAGCAGTACTTC.

As for this clone: One end of the junction varies from germline; a read error may be responsible. This chain links TRBV27 with TRBJ2-1, with 8 bases fitting TRBD2. Germline V gene lookup returns CDR1 MNHEY and CDR2 SMNVEV (reference sequence). The CDR3 is 15 amino acids. DNA for the CDR3: TGTGTCAGCAGTTTAGGGACTAGATTCTACAATGAGCAGTTCTTC. It is translated as CVSSLGTRFYNEQFF.

The chain couples TRBV2 to TRBJ2-1, with D unclear. The germline V gene has CDR1 SNHLY and CDR2 FYNNEI. V was shortened by 10 bases and J by 0 bases, with 19 bases between the two germline ends. The CDR3 has 16 amino acids. The DNA for the CDR3 is TGTGCCATTATCAAACCGGCGGATAGCTCCTACAATGAGCAGTTCTTC. Amino acids: CAIIKPADSSYNEQFF.

This clone has a single count. The chain combines TRBV27 with TRBJ2-5, with 8 bases fitting TRBD2. V trimming: 6 bases; J trimming: 5 bases; junction bases outside the gene matches: 11. The CDR3 runs 15 residues. Looked up from germline, CDR1 is MNHEY and CDR2 is SMNVEV (reference sequence). This chain's CDR3 is CASSGTGGPRETQYF. In DNA, the CDR3 is TGTGCCAGCAGCGGTACGGGGGGGCCGCGGGAGACCCAGTACTTC.

The chain has TRBV2 and TRBJ2-7, with 9 positions matching TRBD1. The germline gives CDR1 SNHLY, CDR2 FYNNEI. Germline trimming cut 2 bases from V and 1 base from J; bases unmatched to any gene: 6. This CDR3 is built from 16 residues. CDR3 sequence reads: CASSERVGQGSYEQYF. The CDR3 nucleotides are TGTGCCAGCAGTGAAAGGGTCGGACAGGGGTCCTACGAGCAGTACTTC.

The CDR3 coding sequence is TGTGCCAGCAGCGTAGGGACTAGCGATCGCGACGAGCAGTACTTC. Its translation: CASSVGTSDRDEQYF. V is TRBV9 and J is TRBJ2-7, with 9 bases identical to TRBD2. The ends lost 0 bases at V and 5 bases at J; junction bases unmatched: 6. The germline gives CDR1 SGDLS, CDR2 YYNGEE. The CDR3 runs to 15 residues.

The chain recombines TRBV2 with TRBJ2-5; 7 bases agree with TRBD1. The CDR3 covers 14 residues. CDR1 is SNHLY, CDR2 FYNNEI, per germline. Losses at the gene ends were 2 bases for V and 7 bases for J; bases not matched to a gene: 7. The CDR3 spells CASSERGRKVTQYF. The CDR3 DNA follows: TGTGCCAGCAGTGAAAGGGGGCGCAAGGTGACCCAGTACTTC.

This clone was seen only once. This chain connects TRBV2 to TRBJ2-1, with TRBD2 matching 8 bases. Germline V gene data show CDR1 as SNHLY and CDR2 as FYNNEI. This CDR3 comprises 14 residues. Trimming took 3 bases from V and 6 from J; bases not matched to a gene: 4. CDR3 residues: CASSDGTSVNEQFF. CDR3 DNA sequence: TGTGCCAGCAGTGACGGGACTAGTGTCAATGAGCAGTTCTTC. Combining the CDR3 with reference TRBV2 and TRBJ2-1 gives the whole variable domain EPEVTQTPSHQVTQMGQEVILRCVPISNHLYFYWYRQILGQKVEFLVSFYNNEISEKSEIFDDQFSVERPDGSNFTLKIRSTKLEDSAMYFCASSDGTSVNEQFFGPGTRLTVL.

The CDR3 spells CASSYALDEQFF. In DNA, the CDR3 is TGCGCCAGCAGCTACGCCTTGGATGAGCAGTTCTTC. The chain has TRBV5-1 and TRBJ2-1; D is undetermined. Germline V CDR1 and CDR2: SGHRS, YFSETQ. The CDR3 length is 12 residues. The V end lost 3 bases, the J end lost 8 bases, and 9 bases lay between the germline ends.

CDR3 in DNA: TGTGCCAGCAGTGACAGGGTGGGCACTGAAGCTTTCTTT. This codes for CASSDRVGTEAFF. The gene calls are TRBV25-1 and TRBJ1-1, with TRBD1 as a possible D gene (5 bases). V lost 3 bases and J 4 bases, leaving 9 bases between the germline ends. Per germline, CDR1 MGHDK and CDR2 SYGVNS. The CDR3 contains 13 residues.

This chain joins TRBV27 and TRBJ2-2; weak D call: TRBD1 (5 bases). Germline V CDR1 and CDR2: MNHEY, SMNVEV (reference sequence). The CDR3 runs to 13 residues. Trimming removed 8 bases at V and 4 bases at J, with 11 bases between. CDR3 nucleotides: TGTGCCAGCCAATCAGGGTCCACCGGGGAGCTGTTTTTT. Translated, it gives CASQSGSTGELFF.

DNA of the CDR3: TGCAGCGTTGGATTGGTTTCCTTACTCAACTCCTACAATGAGCAGTTCTTC. As protein: CSVGLVSLLNSYNEQFF. The chain couples TRBV29-1 to TRBJ2-1; D is uncertain. The CDR3 is 17 residues long. Trimming left V 4 bases short and J 0 bases short, with 19 bases between. Per the germline V gene, CDR1 is SQVTM and CDR2 is ANQGSEA.

This chain connects TRBV7-9 to TRBJ2-7; 11 bases fit TRBD2. Looked up from germline, CDR1 is SEHNR and CDR2 is FQNEAQ (reference sequence). V shed 5 bases and J 0 bases; nucleotides not matched to a gene: 6. CDR3 size: 16 residues. CDR3 sequence (DNA): TGTGCCAGCAGCCCGCCTAGCGGGGGGATCTCCTACGAGCAGTACTTC. Translating gives CASSPPSGGISYEQYF.

As regards this clone: Other nucleotide sequences in the sample specify the same CDR3. This rearrangement joins TRBV11-2 to TRBJ2-7; D not certain. CDR1 and CDR2 (germline): SGHAT, FQNNGV. The CDR3 is made up of 11 amino acids. Trimming cost V 5 bases and J 3 bases, with 5 bases left between them. The CDR3 here is CASSNSYEQYF. The CDR3 DNA is TGTGCCAGCAGCAACAGCTACGAGCAGTACTTC.